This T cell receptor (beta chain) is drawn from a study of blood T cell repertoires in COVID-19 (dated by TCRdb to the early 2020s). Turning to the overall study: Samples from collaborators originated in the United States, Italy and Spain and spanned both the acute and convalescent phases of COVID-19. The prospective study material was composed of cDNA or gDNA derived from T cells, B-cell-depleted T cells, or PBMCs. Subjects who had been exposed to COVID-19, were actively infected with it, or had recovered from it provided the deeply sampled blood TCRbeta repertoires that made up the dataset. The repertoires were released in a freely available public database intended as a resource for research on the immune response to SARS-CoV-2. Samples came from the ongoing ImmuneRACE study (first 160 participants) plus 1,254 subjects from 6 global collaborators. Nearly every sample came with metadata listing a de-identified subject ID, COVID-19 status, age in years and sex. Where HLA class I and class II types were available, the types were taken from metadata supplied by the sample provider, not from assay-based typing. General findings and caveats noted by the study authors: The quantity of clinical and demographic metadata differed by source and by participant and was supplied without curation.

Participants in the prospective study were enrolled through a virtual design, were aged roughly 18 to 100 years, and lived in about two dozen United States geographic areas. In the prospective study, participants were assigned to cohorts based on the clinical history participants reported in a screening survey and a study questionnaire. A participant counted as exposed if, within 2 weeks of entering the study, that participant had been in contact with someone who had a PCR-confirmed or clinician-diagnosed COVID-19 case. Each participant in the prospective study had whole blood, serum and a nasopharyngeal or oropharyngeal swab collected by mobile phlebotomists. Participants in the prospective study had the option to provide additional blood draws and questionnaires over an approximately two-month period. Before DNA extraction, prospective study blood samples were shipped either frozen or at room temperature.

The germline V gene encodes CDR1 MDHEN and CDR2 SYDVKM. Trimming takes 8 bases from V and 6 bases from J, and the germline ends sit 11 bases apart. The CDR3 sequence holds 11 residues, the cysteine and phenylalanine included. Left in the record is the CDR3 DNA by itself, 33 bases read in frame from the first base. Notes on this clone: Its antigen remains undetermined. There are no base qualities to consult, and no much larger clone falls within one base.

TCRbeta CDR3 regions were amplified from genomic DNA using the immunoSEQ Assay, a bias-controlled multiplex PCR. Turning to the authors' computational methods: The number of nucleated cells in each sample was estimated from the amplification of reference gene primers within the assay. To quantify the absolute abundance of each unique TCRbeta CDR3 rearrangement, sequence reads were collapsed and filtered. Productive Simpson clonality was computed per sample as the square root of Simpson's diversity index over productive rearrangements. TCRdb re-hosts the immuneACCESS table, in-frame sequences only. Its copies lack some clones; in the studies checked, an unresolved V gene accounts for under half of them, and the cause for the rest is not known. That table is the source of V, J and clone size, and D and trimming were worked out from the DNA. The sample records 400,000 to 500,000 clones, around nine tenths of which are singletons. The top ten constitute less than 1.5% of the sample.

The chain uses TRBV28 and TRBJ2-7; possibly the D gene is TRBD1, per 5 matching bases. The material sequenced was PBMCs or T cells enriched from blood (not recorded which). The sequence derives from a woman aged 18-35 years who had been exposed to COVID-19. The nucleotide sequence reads TGTGCCAGCGGGGCTAGTTTCGAGCAGTACTTC. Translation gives CASGASFEQYF.